This T cell receptor beta chain emerged from a study of blood T cell repertoires in COVID-19. Whole-study context: COVID-19 samples from acute and convalescent phases originated in the United States, Italy and Spain. Nucleic acid was either cDNA or gDNA, and it came from T cells, B-cell-depleted T cells, or PBMCs.

The ends lost 2 bases at V and 6 bases at J; junction bases unmatched: 5. Germline values: CDR1 KGHSH, CDR2 LQKENI. The CDR3 runs to 16 residues. As handled by the study authors: Amplifying reference gene primers gave estimates of nucleated cell counts. This table comes from immunoSEQ multiplex PCR, and its TCRdb copy is limited to in-frame clones, with some not included. V, J and clone size are those of that table, while D and trimming were read from the DNA. The sample holds approximately 190,000 clones, about 83% seen once. The chain has TRBV18 and TRBJ1-5, with 12 bases matching TRBD1. The sample comprised peripheral blood. This clonotype was sampled from a woman aged 70-85 years with active or convalescent COVID-19. CDR3 region: CASSPKPGQGAQPQHF. CDR3 nucleotides: TGTGCCAGCTCACCAAAACCGGGACAGGGGGCTCAGCCCCAGCATTTT. Filled out from reference TRBV18 and TRBJ1-5, the complete variable domain reads NAGVMQNPRHLVRRRGQEARLRCSPMKGHSHVYWYRQLPEEGLKFMVYLQKENIIDESGMPKERFSAEFPKEGPSILRIQQVVRGDSAAYFCASSPKPGQGAQPQHFGDGTRLSIL.